These 8 T cell receptor beta chains were all obtained from the same sample, sequenced in a study of blood T cell repertoires in COVID-19. Measured with immunoSEQ multiplex PCR; TCRdb has only the in-frame clones, and not every one. Among around 70,000 clones listed, around 91% were seen once. Sequences were obtained from peripheral blood. These receptors all come from a human donor in a cohort sampled during active COVID-19.

The chain employs TRBV5-1 and TRBJ2-1; 10 bases align to TRBD1. The trim removed 1 base at V and 4 bases at J, leaving 5 bases unmatched. Germline V gene data show CDR1 as SGHRS and CDR2 as YFSETQ. This CDR3 is built from 16 residues. The CDR3 coding sequence is TGCGCCAGCAGCTTGATGGGACAGGGGTCATACAATGAGCAGTTCTTC. This translates into CASSLMGQGSYNEQFF.

The table lists this clone with a few counts. This chain joins TRBV5-1 and TRBJ2-2; 7 bases fit TRBD2. This CDR3 is 15 amino acids long. V shed 0 bases, J shed 6 bases, and the junction held 5 bases outside the gene matches. Looked up from germline, CDR1 is SGHRS and CDR2 is YFSETQ. The DNA for the CDR3 is TGCGCCAGCAGCTTGGCCTCGGGGAGGGCCGGGGAGCTGTTTTTT. Its translation: CASSLASGRAGELFF.

V usage is TRBV6-6 and J usage is TRBJ2-3; possibly TRBD2 for D (5 bases). Germline assignment: CDR1 MNHNY and CDR2 SVGAGI (reference sequence). The CDR3 loop spans 15 amino acids. The ends were cut back, 5 bases at V and 0 bases at J, with 12 bases in the middle. CDR3 in DNA: TGTGCCAGCAGTACCGGGAAACCTAGCACAGATACGCAGTATTTT. This translates into CASSTGKPSTDTQYF.

The CDR3 DNA follows: TGTGCCAGCAGTCTGGACTTCCAAGAGACCCAGTACTTC. Its translation: CASSLDFQETQYF. The chain employs TRBV12-3 or TRBV12-4 and TRBJ2-5; a weak D match, TRBD2 (5 bases). The germline V and J ends were trimmed by 5 bases and 1 base, with 8 bases remaining between them. The CDR3 is made up of 13 amino acids.

This clone came up once. J is TRBJ1-2 and V is TRBV5-1, with 7 bases aligning to TRBD1. The CDR3 spans 14 residues. Unmatched junction bases numbered 2, after V lost 1 base and J lost 2 bases. Germline V CDR1 and CDR2: SGHRS, YFSETQ. CDR3: CASSLTGANYGYTF. CDR3 DNA: TGCGCCAGCAGCTTGACAGGGGCAAACTATGGCTACACCTTC. The full variable domain, with the rest looked up from reference TRBV5-1 and TRBJ1-2, is KAGVTQTPRYLIKTRGQQVTLSCSPISGHRSVSWYQQTPGQGLQFLFEYFSETQRNKGNFPGRFSGRQFSNSRSEMNVSTLELGDSALYLCASSLTGANYGYTFGSGTRLTVV.

V and J are TRBV6-5 and TRBJ2-7; maybe TRBD1 (5 bases). Germline lookup yields CDR1 MNHEY and CDR2 SVGAGI. V dropped 5 bases and J dropped 9 bases, with 20 bases sitting between them. The CDR3 runs 14 residues. The CDR3 bases are TGTGCCAGCAGTAGCCCCTTTGAAGGGGCTGGGCAGTACTTC. It codes for CASSSPFEGAGQYF.

This clone appeared once. The chain links TRBV10-1 to TRBJ2-3, with 7 bases identical to TRBD2. CDR1 is WNHNN and CDR2 is SYGVQD in the germline V gene (reference sequence). CDR3 size: 15 residues. With V trimmed by 0 bases and J by 2 bases, 2 bases remained unmatched. CDR3 nucleotide sequence: TGCGCCAGCAGTGAGTCTAGCGGGCCCACAGATACGCAGTATTTT. This translates into CASSESSGPTDTQYF.

This chain uses TRBV5-4 with TRBJ2-3; 11 bases are a match to TRBD2. With 0 bases clipped from V and 6 bases from J, the junction kept 9 bases outside the gene matches. The germline V gene has CDR1 SGHNT and CDR2 YYREEE (reference sequence). The CDR3 runs 17 residues. The CDR3 loop is CASSLAGLAGGLDTQYF. CDR3 in DNA: TGTGCCAGCAGCTTGGCGGGGCTAGCGGGGGGTCTCGATACGCAGTATTTT.